These 6 T cell receptor beta chains were sequenced from one sample in a study of T cells in Graves' hyperthyroidism and ophthalmopathy. RNA transcripts gave rise to amplified TCR beta CDR3 regions. First-round RT-PCR targeting the TCR CDR3 was performed with the HTBI primer set. One entry per CDR3 protein, called by TCRdb with MiXCR from the multiplex PCR reads. The sample yields 500,000 or so distinct CDR3 sequences, about 15% seen once. Sample: blood. The receptors shown here come from a woman in her twenties or thirties with Graves' ophthalmopathy.

This clonotype was picked up many times. The J gene is TRBJ2-7, the V gene TRBV30; TRBD1 matches at 11 bases. The germline V gene has CDR1 GTSNPN and CDR2 SVGIG (reference sequence). The CDR3 totals 13 residues. Unmatched junction bases numbered 3, after V lost 4 bases and J lost 4 bases. CDR3 protein: CAWTGQGGYEQYF. The CDR3 region has the DNA TGTGCCTGGACGGGACAGGGGGGATACGAGCAGTACTTC. Based on the CDR3 plus reference TRBV30 and TRBJ2-7, the full variable domain is SQTIHQWPATLVQPVGSPLSLECTVEGTSNPNLYWYRQAAGRGLQLLFYSVGIGQISSEVPQNLSASRPQDRQFILSSKKLLLSDSGFYLCAWTGQGGYEQYFGPGTRLTVT.

This clonotype has more than one count but fewer than ten. At one end the junction does not follow the germline gene, possibly because of a read error. V usage is TRBV3-1 and J usage is TRBJ2-4; D unresolved. Germline CDR1 and CDR2: LGHDT and YNNKEL (reference sequence). This CDR3 has 15 amino acids. The CDR3 spells CASSQVGVAKNIQYF. CDR3 bases: TGCGCCAGCAGCCAAGTTGGGGTAGCCAAAAACATTCAGTACTTC.

The chain carries TRBV7-3 and TRBJ2-1; D is ambiguous. V was shortened by 5 bases and J by 4 bases, with 9 bases between the two germline ends. Germline V gene lookup returns CDR1 SGHTA and CDR2 FQGTGA. The CDR3 spans 13 residues. CDR3 in DNA: TGTGCCAGCAGCCCCAACACTTACAATGAGCAGTTCTTC. Residues: CASSPNTYNEQFF.

This clonotype was counted ten times or more. This sequence joins TRBV6-6 and TRBJ1-2; no definite D call. Germline assignment: CDR1 MNHNY and CDR2 SVGAGI (reference sequence). This CDR3 is built from 15 residues. V was shortened by 2 bases and J by 0 bases, with 10 bases between the two germline ends. The CDR3 DNA is TGTGCCAGCAGTTACCGGTCTAAAGCTAACTATGGCTACACCTTC. Translated: CASSYRSKANYGYTF.

Details on this clonotype: Given a much more abundant clone one base away, this may be a read error. The V and J genes are TRBV6-1 and TRBJ1-2; no clear D. The V gene lost 6 bases and the J gene lost 2 bases, with 16 bases spanning the gap. The CDR3 covers 15 residues. Germline V gives CDR1 MNHNS, CDR2 SASEGT. This CDR3 reads CASRPALGRNYGYTF. CDR3 nucleotides: TGTGCCAGCAGACCTGCTCTTGGCAGGAACTATGGCTACACCTTC.

The CDR3 DNA follows: TGTGCCAGTACCCAGGCCTGGGGGCAGCCTTCCGCCTACGAGCAGTACTTC. The encoded protein is CASTQAWGQPSAYEQYF. The rearrangement uses TRBV19 and TRBJ2-7, with a weak D call TRBD1 (6 bases). The CDR3 extends over 17 amino acids. The germline V gene encodes CDR1 LNHDA and CDR2 SQIVND (reference sequence). V was clipped by 7 bases and J by 2 bases, with 24 bases between them.